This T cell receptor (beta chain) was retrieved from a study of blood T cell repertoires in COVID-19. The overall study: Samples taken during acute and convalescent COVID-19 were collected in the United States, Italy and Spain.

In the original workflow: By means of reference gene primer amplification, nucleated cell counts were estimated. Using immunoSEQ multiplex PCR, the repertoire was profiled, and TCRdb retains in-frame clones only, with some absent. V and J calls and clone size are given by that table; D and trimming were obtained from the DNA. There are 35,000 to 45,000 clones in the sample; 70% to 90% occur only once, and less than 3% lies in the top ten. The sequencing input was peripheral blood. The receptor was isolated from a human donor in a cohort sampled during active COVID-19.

Here the CDR3 DNA reads TGTGCCAGCAGTTACTTTCCAGGGGGCGACTATGGCTACACCTTC. It translates to CASSYFPGGDYGYTF. The chain links TRBV6-6 to TRBJ1-2, with 8 bases identical to TRBD1. The germline CDR1 and CDR2 sequences are MNHNY and SVGAGI (reference sequence). V gave up 1 base and J gave up 3 bases; unmatched junction bases: 4. The CDR3 covers 15 residues.